This record looks at one TCR beta chain sequence and its context. The antigen is not known. The record originates from a study of beta chain features in type 1 diabetes. TCRB transcripts that were expressed got sequenced, as all of the isolated RNA had been reverse transcribed. Data came from immunoSEQ multiplex PCR; TCRdb stores just in-frame clones and leaves some out. The top ten clones hold around 1.5% of a sample with 130,000 to 150,000 clones, less than 8.5% of them seen once. General study results and limits: Whether HLA type influences TCRB rearrangement remained unresolved here. Naive, central memory and Treg TCRB repertoires appeared more alike in patients than in healthy donors. A pattern of fewer insertions and more deletions at VDJ junctions was seen in type 1 diabetes patients.

This TCR was sampled from a woman aged 25 to 39 in good health. Source material: central memory CD4+ T cells from blood.

CDR3 nucleotide sequence: TGTGCCAGCAGCCCCGACTCCTTTCAAAGCACAGATACGCAGTATTTT. Residues: CASSPDSFQSTDTQYF. The rearrangement uses TRBV11-2 and TRBJ2-3; D is unresolved. CDR3 length equals 16 residues. CDR1 is SGHAT and CDR2 is FQNNGV in the germline V gene. Deletions cut 5 bases from V and 0 bases from J, with 15 bases between.